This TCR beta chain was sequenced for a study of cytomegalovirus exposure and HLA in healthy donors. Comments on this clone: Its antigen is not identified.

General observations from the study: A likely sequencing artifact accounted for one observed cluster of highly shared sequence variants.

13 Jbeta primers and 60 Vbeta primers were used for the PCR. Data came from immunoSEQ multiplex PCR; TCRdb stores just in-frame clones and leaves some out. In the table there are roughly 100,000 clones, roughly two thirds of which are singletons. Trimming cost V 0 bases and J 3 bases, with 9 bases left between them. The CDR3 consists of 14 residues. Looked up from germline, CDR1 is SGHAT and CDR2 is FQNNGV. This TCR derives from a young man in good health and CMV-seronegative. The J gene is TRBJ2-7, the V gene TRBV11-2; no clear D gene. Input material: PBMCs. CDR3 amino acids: CASSLDLPIYEQYF. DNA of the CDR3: TGTGCCAGCAGCTTAGATTTGCCTATCTACGAGCAGTACTTC.